One and the same sample provided the 32 T cell receptor beta chains below, sequenced in a study of patients and donors after allogeneic stem cell transplantation. TCRdb used MiXCR to reprocess the RT-PCR reads, holding one entry per CDR3 protein. The sample includes over 350,000 distinct CDR3 sequences, approximately 16% of them seen just once. Sequencing used blood, either unsorted or a sorted T cell fraction (not recorded which). The receptors originated from a human donor who was either an allogeneic HSCT recipient or a stem cell or donor lymphocyte infusion donor (not recorded which). It is not recorded whose cells these are; they may come from a transplant donor.

The chain links TRBV5-1 to TRBJ2-4; D unresolved. CDR3 length: 13 residues. V lost 3 bases and J lost 7, with 11 bases in between. Germline values: CDR1 SGHRS, CDR2 YFSETQ. CDR3 nucleotide sequence: TGCGCCAGCAGCTCGGACGTAGCTAACATTCAGTACTTC. Residues: CASSSDVANIQYF.

This clonotype showed up just a few times. The chain combines TRBV4-3 with TRBJ2-1; D is perhaps TRBD2 (5 bases). Between the trimmed V and J ends, which lost 1 base and 10 bases, there was a span of 11 bases. The CDR3 runs 13 residues. Germline assignment: CDR1 LGHNA and CDR2 YSLEER. The CDR3 sequence: CASSQVFEGEQFF. For the CDR3, the DNA is TGCGCCAGCAGCCAAGTATTTGAGGGCGAGCAGTTCTTC.

The chain recombines TRBV12-3 or TRBV12-4 with TRBJ2-7; tentatively, D is TRBD2 (5 bases). Trimming took off 7 bases at V and 0 bases at J, with 10 bases between the two ends. The CDR3 length is 13 residues. Here the CDR3 DNA reads TGTGCCAGCACCTTAGCGAACTCCTACGAGCAGTACTTC. Translation gives CASTLANSYEQYF.

This clonotype has ten or more counts. This chain links TRBV4-3 with TRBJ2-2, with D unclear. This CDR3 is 16 amino acids long. In germline, CDR1 is LGHNA, CDR2 YSLEER. Trimming removed 4 bases at V and 5 bases at J, with 17 bases between. CDR3 in amino acids: CASSPFGGRKTGELFF. DNA of the CDR3: TGCGCCAGCAGCCCTTTCGGTGGCCGCAAAACCGGGGAGCTGTTTTTT.

This clonotype was recorded at least ten times. The CDR3 reads CASSVVGQGSDTEAFF. CDR3 sequence (DNA): TGTGCCAGCAGCGTAGTCGGTCAGGGGAGCGATACTGAAGCTTTCTTT. The chain combines TRBV9 with TRBJ1-1; a weak D match, TRBD1 (6 bases). CDR1 and CDR2 from the germline V gene are SGDLS and YYNGEE. Trimming removed 0 bases from V and 5 bases from J, with 17 bases in between. The CDR3 consists of 16 residues.

This chain links TRBV4-1 with TRBJ2-2; 9 nucleotides match TRBD1. CDR1 and CDR2 from the germline V gene are MGHRA and YSYEKL. V was clipped by 2 bases and J by 8 bases; unmatched bases: 12. There are 17 residues in the CDR3. CDR3 in amino acids: CASSQTGQQGAVGELFF. The CDR3 nucleotides read TGCGCCAGCAGCCAAACCGGACAACAGGGGGCGGTTGGGGAGCTGTTTTTT.

The chain employs TRBV15 and TRBJ1-6; D gene unclear. The CDR3 is made up of 16 amino acids. Trimming removed 2 bases from V and 7 bases from J, with 15 bases in between. CDR1 and CDR2 (germline): LNHNV, YYDKDF (reference sequence). The CDR3 DNA reads as TGTGCCACCAGCAGACCCCTTGGCGGCAGCAATTCACCCCTCCACTTT. Its protein is CATSRPLGGSNSPLHF.

The rearrangement links TRBV12-3 or TRBV12-4 to TRBJ1-1; no definite D call. This CDR3 spans 13 amino acids. V shed 6 bases and J shed 11 bases, with 19 bases lying between them. The CDR3 nucleotides are TGTGCCAGCAGACCTGTGGTCTCCCTGGGGGCTTTCTTT. It translates to CASRPVVSLGAFF.

This clonotype appeared a few times. The CDR3 region is CASSLVGQGAQGANVLTF. The CDR3 coding sequence is TGCGCCAGCAGCTTGGTGGGACAGGGGGCGCAGGGGGCCAACGTCCTGACTTTC. The chain carries TRBV5-1 and TRBJ2-6, with TRBD1 matching 12 bases. V lost 0 bases, J lost 4 bases, and 5 bases stayed unmatched. This CDR3 comprises 18 residues. Germline CDR1 reads SGHRS; CDR2 reads YFSETQ.

This clonotype was counted many times. DNA of the CDR3: TGTGCCAGCAGCCCCCGACTAGAAAGGGAGCCCTACAATGAGCAGTTCTTC. Protein sequence: CASSPRLEREPYNEQFF. The chain couples TRBV7-8 to TRBJ2-1; TRBD2 is a possible D gene (6 bases). The ends were cut back, 5 bases at V and 2 bases at J, with 19 bases in the middle. Germline assignment: CDR1 SGHVS and CDR2 FQNEAQ. The CDR3 extends over 17 amino acids.

This chain links TRBV5-6 with TRBJ2-3; possible D gene TRBD2, 7 bases. CDR3 size: 17 residues. Germline CDR1 SGHDT, CDR2 YYEEEE. V lost 0 bases and J 2 bases, leaving 16 bases between the germline ends. The CDR3 loop is CASSLVFAGALTDTQYF. CDR3 coding DNA: TGTGCCAGCAGCTTGGTCTTTGCGGGGGCCCTCACAGATACGCAGTATTTT. The full variable domain, in which reference TRBV5-6 and TRBJ2-3 provide the parts outside the CDR3, is DAGVTQSPTHLIKTRGQQVTLRCSPKSGHDTVSWYQQALGQGPQFIFQYYEEEERQRGNFPDRFSGHQFPNYSSELNVNALLLGDSALYLCASSLVFAGALTDTQYFGPGTRLTVL.

The gene calls are TRBV3-1 and TRBJ2-1; D gene unclear. The CDR3 is made up of 16 amino acids. V was cut by 4 bases and J by 0 bases, with 13 bases left in between. Germline assignment: CDR1 LGHDT and CDR2 YNNKEL (reference sequence). The CDR3 loop is CASSPPRVSSYNEQFF. The CDR3 DNA reads TGTGCCAGCAGCCCACCCCGGGTCAGCTCCTACAATGAGCAGTTCTTC.

This clonotype was seen at least ten times. The chain is built from TRBV12-3 or TRBV12-4 and TRBJ2-2, with D maybe TRBD2 (6 bases). Trimming left V 4 bases short and J 3 bases short, with 12 bases between. The CDR3 runs 15 residues. For the CDR3, the DNA is TGTGCCAGCAGTTACTCCGGGAGAGACACCGGGGAGCTGTTTTTT. Its protein is CASSYSGRDTGELFF.

This clonotype was detected ten times or more. The rearrangement uses TRBV12-3 or TRBV12-4 and TRBJ1-4; D may be TRBD1 (5 bases). The CDR3 has 13 amino acids. The V and J ends lost 3 bases and 7 bases respectively, with 9 bases between them. The CDR3 bases are TGTGCCAGCAGTTTGTATGGGGCTGAAAAACTGTTTTTT. This gives the protein CASSLYGAEKLFF.

The table lists this clonotype with a count of one. The chain has TRBV7-9 and TRBJ1-5; 7 bases are a match to TRBD1. Germline-derived CDR1 and CDR2 are SEHNR and FQNEAQ (reference sequence). V lost 5 bases, J lost 5 bases, and 6 bases stayed unmatched. The CDR3 is 14 residues long. The CDR3 loop is CASSRDRDYQPQHF. DNA for the CDR3: TGTGCCAGCAGCAGAGACAGGGATTATCAGCCCCAGCATTTT.

The chain joins TRBV11-3 to TRBJ2-1; TRBD2 matches at 11 bases. CDR3 length equals 14 residues. V was pared by 5 bases and J by 10 bases, with 7 bases of the junction left unmatched. The germline CDR1 and CDR2 sequences are SGHNT and YENEEA. The CDR3 is CASSTLAGVKEQFF. DNA of the CDR3: TGTGCCAGCAGCACACTAGCGGGAGTTAAAGAGCAGTTCTTC. Using reference TRBV11-3 and TRBJ2-1 for the parts outside the CDR3, the full variable domain is EAGVVQSPRYKIIEKKQPVAFWCNPISGHNTLYWYLQNLGQGPELLIRYENEEAVDDSQLPKDRFSAERLKGVDSTLKIQPAELGDSAVYLCASSTLAGVKEQFFGPGTRLTVL.

This chain uses TRBV9 with TRBJ2-2, with D perhaps matching TRBD1 (6 bases). Trimming left V 7 bases short and J 0 bases short, with 7 bases between. The CDR3 covers 13 residues. The germline gives CDR1 SGDLS, CDR2 YYNGEE. The CDR3 protein is CASQGTNTGELFF. The CDR3 bases are TGTGCCAGCCAGGGGACGAACACCGGGGAGCTGTTTTTT.

This chain connects TRBV7-3 to TRBJ2-1; D is perhaps TRBD2 (6 bases). V was clipped by 5 bases and J by 5 bases, with 16 bases between them. This CDR3 comprises 15 residues. Germline V gene data show CDR1 as SGHTA and CDR2 as FQGTGA. The DNA of the CDR3 is TGTGCCAGCAGCCCGGCGGGACTTTCAAACAATGAGCAGTTCTTC. Protein: CASSPAGLSNNEQFF.

The rearrangement uses TRBV7-2 and TRBJ2-3, with D tentatively TRBD1 (8 bases). V was trimmed by 6 bases and J by 7 bases, leaving 17 bases between them. Germline V gene sequence: CDR1 SGHTA, CDR2 FQGNSA. This CDR3 region has 14 residues. This chain's CDR3 is CASRQGGLMNTQYF. The CDR3 DNA sequence: TGTGCCAGCAGACAGGGGGGGCTTATGAATACGCAGTATTTT. Complete variable domain (other parts from reference TRBV7-2 and TRBJ2-3): GAGVSQSPSNKVTEKGKDVELRCDPISGHTALYWYRQSLGQGLEFLIYFQGNSAPDKSGLPSDRFSAERTGGSVSTLTIQRTQQEDSAVYLCASRQGGLMNTQYFGPGTRLTVL.

This clonotype appeared a few times. This sequence joins TRBV27 and TRBJ2-7; TRBD2 matches 16 bases. The V gene's germline CDR1 is MNHEY and CDR2 SMNVEV (reference sequence). The CDR3 covers 17 residues. The junction had 6 bases not matched to a gene; V was cut back by 5 bases and J by 2 bases. CDR3 coding DNA: TGTGCCAGCAGTCGGGGACTAGCGGGGGGGACTCCCTACGAGCAGTACTTC. Protein sequence: CASSRGLAGGTPYEQYF.

This clonotype was counted only a few times. The V call is TRBV10-3, the J call TRBJ2-7; D is undetermined. The CDR3 sequence is 13 residues long. Germline lookup yields CDR1 ENHRY and CDR2 SYGVKD. V was pared by 7 bases and J by 6 bases, with 16 bases between. This CDR3 is CAITKDPNGEQYF. The DNA of the CDR3 is TGTGCCATCACTAAAGACCCTAATGGCGAGCAGTACTTC.

The chain carries TRBV11-3 and TRBJ2-1; 7 nucleotides agree with TRBD2. Per germline, CDR1 SGHNT and CDR2 YENEEA. This CDR3 region has 16 residues. Unmatched junction bases numbered 13, after V lost 7 bases and J lost 4 bases. CDR3: CASTPLGRVGYNEQFF. The CDR3 coding sequence is TGTGCCAGCACCCCTCTGGGGAGGGTGGGATACAATGAGCAGTTCTTC.

This clonotype was seen many times. The genes are TRBV5-6 and TRBJ2-4; D is unclear. The CDR3 totals 15 residues. Trimming stripped 1 base from V and 7 bases from J, with 15 bases between. Germline V gives CDR1 SGHDT, CDR2 YYEEEE. The chain's CDR3 is CASSLSRRSRNIQYF. DNA for the CDR3: TGTGCCAGCAGCTTGTCTCGACGTTCGAGGAACATTCAGTACTTC. Full variable domain (missing parts from reference TRBV5-6 and TRBJ2-4): DAGVTQSPTHLIKTRGQQVTLRCSPKSGHDTVSWYQQALGQGPQFIFQYYEEEERQRGNFPDRFSGHQFPNYSSELNVNALLLGDSALYLCASSLSRRSRNIQYFGAGTRLSVL.

The chain couples TRBV20-1 to TRBJ2-2; TRBD1 agrees at 9 bases. The V segment lost 6 bases and the J segment 5 bases; nucleotides outside the gene matches: 10. CDR3 length equals 15 residues. The germline gives CDR1 DFQATT, CDR2 SNEGSKA (reference sequence). The DNA of the CDR3 is TGCAGTGCCGACAACACAGGGGGCTCGACCGGGGAGCTGTTTTTT. This translates into CSADNTGGSTGELFF.

The sample holds a few counts of this clonotype. The V call is TRBV15, the J call TRBJ1-5, with D perhaps matching TRBD1 (6 bases). The V and J ends lost 3 bases and 0 bases respectively, with 15 bases between them. Germline V gene sequence: CDR1 LNHNV, CDR2 YYDKDF (reference sequence). This CDR3 region has 17 residues. CDR3: CATSSAKDRRSNQPQHF. Written as DNA, the CDR3 is TGTGCCACCAGCAGCGCTAAGGACAGACGTAGCAATCAGCCCCAGCATTTT.

This clonotype was observed a few times. The gene calls are TRBV5-1 and TRBJ1-4; the D gene is possibly TRBD1 (5 bases). The CDR3 consists of 16 residues. Per the germline V gene, CDR1 is SGHRS and CDR2 is YFSETQ. The V gene lost 0 bases and the J gene lost 11 bases, with 20 bases spanning the gap. CDR3 sequence reads: CASSLGQSGISEKLFF. Here the CDR3 DNA reads TGCGCCAGCAGCTTGGGCCAATCAGGGATATCAGAGAAACTGTTTTTT.

This clonotype was counted a few times. The V call is TRBV6-2 or TRBV6-3, the J call TRBJ2-7; 7 nucleotides match TRBD1. Germline V gene lookup returns CDR1 MNHEY and CDR2 SVGEGT. V shed 5 bases and J 3 bases; nucleotides not matched to a gene: 7. This CDR3 region has 14 residues. The CDR3 coding sequence is TGTGCCAGCAGTGACGGGGACAGAGACTACGAGCAGTACTTC. Translated: CASSDGDRDYEQYF.

This clonotype appeared a few times. The chain is built from TRBV5-1 and TRBJ2-1; 11 bases fit TRBD2. Per germline, CDR1 SGHRS and CDR2 YFSETQ. The length of the CDR3 is 17 residues. The trim removed 0 bases at V and 8 bases at J, leaving 10 bases unmatched. The DNA of the CDR3 is TGCGCCAGCAGCTTGGCCCCCGGGACTAGCGGTGACGATGAGCAGTTCTTC. The encoded protein is CASSLAPGTSGDDEQFF.

The J gene is TRBJ1-1, the V gene TRBV5-1, with no clear D. This CDR3 contains 15 residues. Germline loops: CDR1 SGHRS, CDR2 YFSETQ. Trimming left V 1 base short and J 1 base short, with 11 bases between. DNA for the CDR3: TGCGCCAGCAGCTTGTTACTTGTGGGGAACACTGAAGCTTTCTTT. It codes for CASSLLLVGNTEAFF.

This clonotype was detected many times. CDR3 DNA sequence: TGCGCCAGCAGCCGAGGACTAGCTTTCGGCGGGGAGCTGTTTTTT. Protein sequence: CASSRGLAFGGELFF. The chain is built from TRBV4-1 and TRBJ2-2, with TRBD2 matching 8 bases. Trimming cost V 4 bases and J 7 bases; bases outside gene matches: 8. The CDR3 covers 15 residues. In germline, CDR1 is MGHRA, CDR2 YSYEKL.

The genes are TRBV10-3 and TRBJ2-5; the D gene is possibly TRBD1 (5 bases). From germline, CDR1 is ENHRY and CDR2 SYGVKD. The germline V and J ends were trimmed by 2 bases and 2 bases, with 15 bases remaining between them. CDR3 length: 16 amino acids. CDR3 in DNA: TGTGCCATCAGTGAGGCCCTTAGACAGAATCAAGAGACCCAGTACTTC. Its protein product is CAISEALRQNQETQYF.

This clonotype was picked up many times. The chain employs TRBV12-3 or TRBV12-4 and TRBJ1-2; D not resolved. This CDR3 region has 12 residues. The V gene lost 5 bases and the J gene lost 11 bases, with 15 bases spanning the gap. The CDR3 DNA reads as TGTGCCAGCAGTCCGGCCTCCTGGGAGTACACCTTC. The encoded protein is CASSPASWEYTF.